This paragraph reports one T cell receptor beta chain. The entry originates in a study of blood T cell repertoires in COVID-19. The overall study: From the United States, Italy and Spain came samples of acute and convalescent COVID-19. T cells, B-cell-depleted T cells, or PBMCs provided the cDNA or gDNA that served as material.

There are 14 residues in the CDR3. Authors' data handling: Reference gene primer amplification yielded estimated nucleated cell counts. The assay was immunoSEQ multiplex PCR, and TCRdb's table has in-frame clones only and misses some. That table is the source of V, J and clone size, and D and trimming were worked out from the DNA. The sample lists 97,000 or so clones; approximately 82% were seen once. The chain joins TRBV12-2 to TRBJ1-1. TRBV12-2 is termed a pseudogene. The sample comprised peripheral blood. The receptor's source is a man aged 55 to 70 with acute or convalescent COVID-19. The chain's CDR3 is CASRLSGKNTEAFF. The CDR3 region has the DNA TGTGCAAGTCGCTTATCGGGGAAGAACACTGAAGCTTTCTTT.